Sequencing of this TCR beta chain was carried out in a study of early T cells in non-severe SARS-CoV-2 infection. Across the whole study: Sequencing targeted bulk RNA from unsorted whole blood, leaving chains unpaired.

Findings of the study overall: The VDJdb matching leaned toward anti-spike CD8 responses and overlooked private and CD4 specificities.

Notes on this clonotype: Its antigen is not known.

The CDR3 covers 14 residues. CDR1 WNHNN and CDR2 SYGVQD come from the germline V gene (reference sequence). V lost 0 bases and J 2 bases, leaving 8 bases between the germline ends. cDNA molecules, individually, were tagged with unique molecular identifiers. TCRdb re-called the 5' RACE reads through MiXCR, storing one row per CDR3 protein. This table has nearly 60,000 distinct CDR3 sequences, about 13% appearing once. This receptor was taken from an adult who was a healthcare worker with PCR-confirmed SARS-CoV-2 infection or an uninfected control (not recorded which). Sequencing input: whole blood. The chain recombines TRBV10-1 with TRBJ2-7; D ambiguous. DNA for the CDR3: TGCGCCAGCAGTGAGTCCGGACGGCCCTACGAGCAGTACTTC. It translates to CASSESGRPYEQYF.